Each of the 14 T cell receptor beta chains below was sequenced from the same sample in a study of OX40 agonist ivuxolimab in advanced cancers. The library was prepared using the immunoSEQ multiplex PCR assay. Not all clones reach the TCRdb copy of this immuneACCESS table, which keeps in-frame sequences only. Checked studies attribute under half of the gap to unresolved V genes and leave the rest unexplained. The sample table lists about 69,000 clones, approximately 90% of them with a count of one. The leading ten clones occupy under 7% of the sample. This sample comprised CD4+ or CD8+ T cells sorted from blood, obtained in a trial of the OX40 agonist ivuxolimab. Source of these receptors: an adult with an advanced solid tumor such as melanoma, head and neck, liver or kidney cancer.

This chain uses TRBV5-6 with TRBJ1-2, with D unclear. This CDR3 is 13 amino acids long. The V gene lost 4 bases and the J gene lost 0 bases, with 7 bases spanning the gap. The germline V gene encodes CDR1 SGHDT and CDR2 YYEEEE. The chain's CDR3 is CASSPRSNYGYTF. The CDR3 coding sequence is TGTGCCAGCAGCCCAAGATCTAACTATGGCTACACCTTC.

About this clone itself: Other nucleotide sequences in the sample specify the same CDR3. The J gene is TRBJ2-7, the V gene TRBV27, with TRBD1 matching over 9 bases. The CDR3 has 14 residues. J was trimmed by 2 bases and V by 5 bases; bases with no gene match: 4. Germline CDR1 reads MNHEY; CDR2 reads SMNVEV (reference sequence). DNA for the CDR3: TGTGCCAGCAGTCCGGGGACAGGGCCCTACGAGCAGTACTTC. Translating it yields CASSPGTGPYEQYF.

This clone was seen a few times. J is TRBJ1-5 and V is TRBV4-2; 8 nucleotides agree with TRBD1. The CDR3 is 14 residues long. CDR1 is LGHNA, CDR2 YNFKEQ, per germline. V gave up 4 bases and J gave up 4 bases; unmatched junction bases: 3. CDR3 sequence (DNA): TGTGCCAGCAGCCCTGGGACAGGTAATCAGCCCCAGCATTTT. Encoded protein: CASSPGTGNQPQHF.

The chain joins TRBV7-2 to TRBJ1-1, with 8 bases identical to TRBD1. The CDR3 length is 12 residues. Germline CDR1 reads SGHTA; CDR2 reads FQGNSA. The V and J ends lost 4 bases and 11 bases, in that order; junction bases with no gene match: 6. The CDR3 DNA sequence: TGTGCCAGCAGCTGGACAGGGTCGGAGGCTTTCTTT. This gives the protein CASSWTGSEAFF.

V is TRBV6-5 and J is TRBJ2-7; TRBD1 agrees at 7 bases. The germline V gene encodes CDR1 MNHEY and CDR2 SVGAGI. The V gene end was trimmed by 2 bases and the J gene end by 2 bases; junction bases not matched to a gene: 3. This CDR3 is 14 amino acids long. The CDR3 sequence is CASSYAQGAYEQYF. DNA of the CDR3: TGTGCCAGCAGTTACGCCCAGGGGGCCTACGAGCAGTACTTC.

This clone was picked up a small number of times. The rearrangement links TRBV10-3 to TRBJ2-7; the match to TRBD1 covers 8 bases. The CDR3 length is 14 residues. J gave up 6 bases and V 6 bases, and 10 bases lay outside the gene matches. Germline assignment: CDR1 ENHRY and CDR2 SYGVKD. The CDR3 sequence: CAISPGQGPSEQYF. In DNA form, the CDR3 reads TGTGCCATCAGCCCCGGACAGGGTCCCAGCGAGCAGTACTTC.

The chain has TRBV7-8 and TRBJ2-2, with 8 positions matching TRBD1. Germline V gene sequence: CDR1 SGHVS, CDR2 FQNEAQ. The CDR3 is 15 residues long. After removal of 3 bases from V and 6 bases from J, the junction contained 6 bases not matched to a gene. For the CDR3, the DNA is TGTGCCAGCAGCTTGGGGCAGGGGGCGCCCGGGGAGCTGTTTTTT. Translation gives CASSLGQGAPGELFF.

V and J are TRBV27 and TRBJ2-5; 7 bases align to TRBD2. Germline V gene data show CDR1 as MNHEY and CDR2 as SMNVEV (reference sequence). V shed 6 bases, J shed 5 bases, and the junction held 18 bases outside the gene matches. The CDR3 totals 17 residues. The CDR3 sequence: CASSLEFQAGSRETQYF. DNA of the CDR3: TGTGCCAGCAGCCTAGAATTCCAAGCGGGGTCGAGGGAGACCCAGTACTTC.

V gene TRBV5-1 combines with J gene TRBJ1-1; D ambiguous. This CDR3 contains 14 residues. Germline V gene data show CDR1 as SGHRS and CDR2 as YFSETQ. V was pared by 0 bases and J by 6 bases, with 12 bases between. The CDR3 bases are TGCGCCAGCAGCTTGGATTTGATGGCTGCTGAAGCTTTCTTT. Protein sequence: CASSLDLMAAEAFF.

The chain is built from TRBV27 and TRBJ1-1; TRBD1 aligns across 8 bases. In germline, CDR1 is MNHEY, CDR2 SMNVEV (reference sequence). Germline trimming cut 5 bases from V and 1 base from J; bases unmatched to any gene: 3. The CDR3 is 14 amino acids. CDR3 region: CASSPDRGNTEAFF. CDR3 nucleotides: TGTGCCAGCAGTCCCGACAGGGGGAACACTGAAGCTTTCTTT.

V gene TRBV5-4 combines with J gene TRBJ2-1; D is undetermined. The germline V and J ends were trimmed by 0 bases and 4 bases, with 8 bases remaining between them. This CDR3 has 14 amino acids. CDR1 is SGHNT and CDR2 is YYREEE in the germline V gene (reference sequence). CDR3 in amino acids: CASSLEGDYNEQFF. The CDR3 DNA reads TGTGCCAGCAGCTTGGAGGGCGATTACAATGAGCAGTTCTTC. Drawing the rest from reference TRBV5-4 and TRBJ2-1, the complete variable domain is ETGVTQSPTHLIKTRGQQVTLRCSSQSGHNTVSWYQQALGQGPQFIFQYYREEENGRGNFPPRFSGLQFPNYSSELNVNALELDDSALYLCASSLEGDYNEQFFGPGTRLTVL.

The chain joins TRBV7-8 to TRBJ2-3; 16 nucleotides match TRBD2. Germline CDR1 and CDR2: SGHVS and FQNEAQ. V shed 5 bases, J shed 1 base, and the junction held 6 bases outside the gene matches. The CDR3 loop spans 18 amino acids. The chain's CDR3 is CASSPGTSGGAGTDTQYF. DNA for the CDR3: TGTGCCAGCAGCCCTGGGACTAGCGGGGGGGCGGGCACAGATACGCAGTATTTT.

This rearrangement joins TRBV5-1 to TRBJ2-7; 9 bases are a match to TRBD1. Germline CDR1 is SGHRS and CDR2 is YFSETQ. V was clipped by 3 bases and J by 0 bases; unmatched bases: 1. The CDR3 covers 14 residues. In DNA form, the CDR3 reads TGCGCCAGCAGCTGGGACAGGGCCTCCTACGAGCAGTACTTC. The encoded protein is CASSWDRASYEQYF.

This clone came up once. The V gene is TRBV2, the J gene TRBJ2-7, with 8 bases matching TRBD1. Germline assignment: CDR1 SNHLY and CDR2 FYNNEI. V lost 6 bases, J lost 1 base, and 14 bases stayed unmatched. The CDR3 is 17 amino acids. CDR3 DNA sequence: TGTGCCAGCAGCAGCCTTGTGGACAGGGTGAATTCCTACGAGCAGTACTTC. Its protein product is CASSSLVDRVNSYEQYF.